The 29 T cell receptor beta chains below all came from one sample that was sequenced in a study of Graves' ophthalmopathy and Graves' hyperthyroidism. RNA transcripts were the source from which TCR beta CDR3 regions were amplified. HTBI-primed RT-PCR formed the first round, and a multiplex PCR formed the second. TCRdb itself ran the multiplex PCR reads through MiXCR, one entry per CDR3 protein. The sample includes roughly 700,000 distinct CDR3 sequences, approximately 40% of them seen just once. The sample comprised peripheral blood. The receptors here all came from an adult man with Graves' ophthalmopathy.

Only a few counts were recorded for this clonotype. V and J are TRBV25-1 and TRBJ2-2; TRBD1 might be the D (5 bases). Per germline, CDR1 MGHDK and CDR2 SYGVNS. V shed 8 bases and J shed 6 bases, with 19 bases lying between them. CDR3 length: 15 residues. The CDR3 region is CASYGSKGWAGELFF. Written as DNA, the CDR3 is TGTGCCAGCTATGGATCCAAGGGGTGGGCCGGGGAGCTGTTTTTT.

The V gene is TRBV19, the J gene TRBJ2-7; D is ambiguous. The CDR3 covers 10 residues. The V end lost 6 bases, the J end lost 6 bases, and 6 bases lay between the germline ends. The germline gives CDR1 LNHDA, CDR2 SQIVND (reference sequence). The CDR3 protein is CASRRREQYF. DNA of the CDR3: TGTGCCAGTAGGCGTCGCGAGCAGTACTTC.

This clonotype was detected many times. The chain recombines TRBV7-2 with TRBJ1-6; 8 nucleotides match TRBD1. The V gene's germline CDR1 is SGHTA and CDR2 FQGNSA. V gave up 5 bases and J gave up 7 bases; unmatched junction bases: 4. The CDR3 consists of 14 residues. Here the CDR3 reads CASSHGTGNSPLHF. CDR3 nucleotide sequence: TGTGCCAGCAGCCACGGGACAGGCAATTCACCCCTCCACTTT.

The genes are TRBV2 and TRBJ1-1; the match to TRBD1 covers 7 bases. CDR1 SNHLY and CDR2 FYNNEI come from the germline V gene. This CDR3 is built from 16 residues. With 6 bases clipped from V and 0 bases from J, the junction kept 10 bases outside the gene matches. The CDR3 region has the DNA TGTGCCAGCAGGGACCACAGGGGTATGATGAACACTGAAGCTTTCTTT. Protein: CASRDHRGMMNTEAFF. Filled out from reference TRBV2 and TRBJ1-1, the complete variable domain reads EPEVTQTPSHQVTQMGQEVILRCVPISNHLYFYWYRQILGQKVEFLVSFYNNEISEKSEIFDDQFSVERPDGSNFTLKIRSTKLEDSAMYFCASRDHRGMMNTEAFFGQGTRLTVV.

The chain couples TRBV10-3 to TRBJ1-2; weak D call: TRBD1 (5 bases). The CDR3 totals 13 residues. Per the germline V gene, CDR1 is ENHRY and CDR2 is SYGVKD. V was clipped by 4 bases and J by 4 bases, with 10 bases between them. CDR3 in DNA: TGTGCCATCAGTGCAGGGTTCGGCTATGGCTACACCTTC. Protein product: CAISAGFGYGYTF.

The rearrangement joins TRBV9 to TRBJ1-1, with a weak D call TRBD1 (5 bases). Deletions cut 0 bases from V and 6 bases from J, with 6 bases between. Germline CDR1 reads SGDLS; CDR2 reads YYNGEE. The CDR3 length is 12 residues. The chain's CDR3 is CASSVGGAEAFF. CDR3 in DNA: TGTGCCAGCAGCGTAGGGGGCGCTGAAGCTTTCTTT. The complete variable domain, with remaining parts taken from reference TRBV9 and TRBJ1-1, reads DSGVTQTPKHLITATGQRVTLRCSPRSGDLSVYWYQQSLDQGLQFLIQYYNGEERAKGNILERFSAQQFPDLHSELNLSSLELGDSALYFCASSVGGAEAFFGQGTRLTVV.

With regard to this clonotype: A much larger clone sits a single nucleotide away, making a read error possible. This chain joins TRBV19 and TRBJ2-6; the D gene could be TRBD1 or TRBD2 (5 bases each). The V gene's germline CDR1 is LNHDA and CDR2 SQIVND (reference sequence). The CDR3 runs 17 residues. Trimming took off 8 bases at V and 6 bases at J, with 23 bases between the two ends. The CDR3 DNA is TGTGCCAGTCCTCAATGGGACCAAGTAATGGAGGCCAACGTCCTGACTTTC. It translates to CASPQWDQVMEANVLTF.

This clonotype was observed at least ten times. This chain connects TRBV20-1 to TRBJ1-6; D is uncertain. This CDR3 has 15 residues. V was trimmed by 0 bases and J by 5 bases, leaving 11 bases between them. The V gene's germline CDR1 is DFQATT and CDR2 SNEGSKA (reference sequence). The CDR3 reads CSARDGSRDNSPLHF. As DNA, the CDR3 is TGCAGTGCTAGAGATGGGAGTCGGGATAATTCACCCCTCCACTTT.

This clonotype was seen only once. The V call is TRBV12-3 or TRBV12-4, the J call TRBJ1-2, with D uncertain. V was pared by 3 bases and J by 8 bases, with 10 bases between. CDR3 length equals 12 residues. The CDR3 region has the DNA TGTGCCAGCAGTTTCGGGGATTCGGGCTACACCTTC. It is translated as CASSFGDSGYTF.

This clonotype was detected many times. The V and J genes are TRBV12-3 or TRBV12-4 and TRBJ1-6; D not certain. The CDR3 is 12 residues long. Trimming left V 4 bases short and J 14 bases short, with 12 bases between. The CDR3 DNA reads as TGTGCCAGCAGTTCCCCGGGCTTCACCCTCCACTTT. It yields the protein CASSSPGFTLHF.

The chain links TRBV19 to TRBJ1-1, with 7 bases lining up with TRBD1. CDR1 is LNHDA, CDR2 SQIVND, per germline (reference sequence). This CDR3 comprises 15 residues. V was pared by 10 bases and J by 6 bases, with 17 bases of the junction left unmatched. The CDR3 is CATGRQGRGDAEAFF. CDR3 DNA sequence: TGTGCCACCGGACGACAGGGCCGGGGGGACGCTGAAGCTTTCTTT.

The chain has TRBV20-1 and TRBJ1-1; the D is unclear. The germline V and J ends were trimmed by 5 bases and 8 bases, with 12 bases remaining between them. The CDR3 has 11 amino acids. Germline-derived CDR1 and CDR2 are DFQATT and SNEGSKA (reference sequence). The CDR3, as DNA: TGCAGTGCTCGCCCGGGTTTGGAAGCTTTCTTT. Translating gives CSARPGLEAFF.

A word on this clonotype: A junction boundary mismatches the germline segment, possibly from a read error. The CDR3 protein is CASSLGVLYGYTF. The DNA of the CDR3 is TGTGCCAGCAGCTTAGGAGTTCTCTATGGCTACACCTTC. The chain links TRBV5-1 to TRBJ1-2; D gene uncertain. The CDR3 extends over 13 amino acids. CDR1 is SGHRS and CDR2 is YFSETQ in the germline V gene. Full variable domain (outside the CDR3, taken from reference TRBV5-1 and TRBJ1-2): KAGVTQTPRYLIKTRGQQVTLSCSPISGHRSVSWYQQTPGQGLQFLFEYFSETQRNKGNFPGRFSGRQFSNSRSEMNVSTLELGDSALYLCASSLGVLYGYTFGSGTRLTVV.

This clonotype has more than one count but fewer than ten. V and J are TRBV20-1 and TRBJ2-7; TRBD2 matches 11 bases. V lost 7 bases to trimming and J lost 6 bases; unmatched junction nucleotides: 14. The CDR3 spans 15 residues. From germline, CDR1 is DFQATT and CDR2 SNEGSKA (reference sequence). In DNA, the CDR3 is TGCAGTGTTTTCACCGGGACTAGCGGCTCGGGCGAGCAGTACTTC. Translated, it gives CSVFTGTSGSGEQYF.

Note on this clonotype: Possible read error: a much larger clone is one base away. The chain carries TRBV6-6 and TRBJ1-1; D is undetermined. The ends were cut back, 2 bases at V and 1 base at J, with 8 bases in the middle. This CDR3 is 14 amino acids long. The germline gives CDR1 MNHNY, CDR2 SVGAGI (reference sequence). CDR3 DNA: TGTGCCAGCAGTTACGTAGGGAGGAACACTGAAGCTTTCTTT. This gives the protein CASSYVGRNTEAFF.

A note on this clonotype: A junction end diverges from the germline sequence, so it may reflect a read error. This chain links TRBV10-3 with TRBJ1-1; the D is unclear. Germline V CDR1 and CDR2: ENHRY, SYGVKD. The CDR3 is 14 amino acids. The CDR3 DNA follows: TGTGCCATCAGTGAGCTGCCCCTGAAAACTGAAGCTTTCTTT. This gives the protein CAISELPLKTEAFF.

The CDR3 here is CASSGTGPSYEKLFF. CDR3 in DNA: TGTGCCAGCAGCGGAACAGGGCCGAGTTATGAAAAACTGTTTTTT. V usage is TRBV7-2 and J usage is TRBJ1-4; tentative D call: TRBD1 (6 bases). Germline loops: CDR1 SGHTA, CDR2 FQGNSA. V lost 5 bases and J lost 6, with 16 bases in between. The CDR3 is made up of 15 amino acids.

This clonotype showed up many times. The V gene is TRBV2, the J gene TRBJ1-1; possibly TRBD1 for D (5 bases). Per the germline V gene, CDR1 is SNHLY and CDR2 is FYNNEI. This CDR3 contains 17 residues. Trimming stripped 4 bases from V and 0 bases from J, with 18 bases between. This CDR3 reads CASSALRDTIMNTEAFF. As DNA, the CDR3 is TGTGCCAGCAGTGCACTCAGGGATACAATCATGAACACTGAAGCTTTCTTT.

This clonotype was picked up a small number of times. The gene calls are TRBV19 and TRBJ1-1, with D uncertain. V was trimmed by 3 bases and J by 7 bases, leaving 9 bases between them. This CDR3 region has 12 residues. Germline values: CDR1 LNHDA, CDR2 SQIVND (reference sequence). CDR3 amino acids: CASSMQPYEAFF. DNA for the CDR3: TGTGCCAGTAGTATGCAGCCTTATGAAGCTTTCTTT.

To note about this clonotype: This sequence may be a read error, since a much larger clone differs from it by one base. The chain has TRBV11-2 and TRBJ1-1; D uncertain. Germline CDR1 reads SGHAT; CDR2 reads FQNNGV. The CDR3 is 14 residues long. The CDR3 sequence: CAGSLVSVNTEAFF. The CDR3 bases are TGTGCCGGCAGCTTAGTTTCAGTGAACACTGAAGCTTTCTTT.

The chain has TRBV19 and TRBJ2-2; tentatively, D is TRBD1 (6 bases). This CDR3 has 13 amino acids. Trimming removed 5 bases at V and 4 bases at J, with 8 bases between. Germline V gene data show CDR1 as LNHDA and CDR2 as SQIVND (reference sequence). CDR3 loop: CASSGQLTGELFF. In DNA, the CDR3 is TGTGCCAGTAGTGGACAGCTCACCGGGGAGCTGTTTTTT.

V gene TRBV29-1 combines with J gene TRBJ1-1; D perhaps matches TRBD1 (5 bases). Germline CDR1 SQVTM, CDR2 ANQGSEA. V was shortened by 5 bases and J by 6 bases, with 10 bases between the two germline ends. CDR3 length equals 11 residues. CDR3 sequence (DNA): TGCAGCGTTAGCTGGGGCGCTGAAGCTTTCTTT. Encoded protein: CSVSWGAEAFF.

Worth noting for this clonotype: Being one base from a much bigger clone, this may be a read error. The chain uses TRBV15 and TRBJ1-1; 8 nucleotides align to TRBD1. CDR1 and CDR2 from the germline V gene are LNHNV and YYDKDF (reference sequence). The CDR3 is made up of 15 amino acids. CDR3 coding DNA: TGTGCCGCCAGCACGGGACAGGTGAATCTCCCTGAAGCTTTCTTT. Encoded protein: CAASTGQVNLPEAFF.

Remarks on this clonotype: A much larger clone is a single base away; this may be a read error. V gene TRBV7-2 combines with J gene TRBJ1-6, with no clear D. Per germline, CDR1 SGHTA and CDR2 FQGNSA. This CDR3 has 14 residues. CDR3: CANSPGFGNSPLHF. In DNA form, the CDR3 reads TGTGCCAACAGCCCTGGGTTTGGTAATTCACCCCTCCACTTT.

The rearrangement uses TRBV29-1 and TRBJ2-3; 8 bases are a match to TRBD1. Per germline, CDR1 SQVTM and CDR2 ANQGSEA. This CDR3 contains 15 residues. After removal of 8 bases from V and 6 bases from J, the junction contained 16 bases not matched to a gene. Here the CDR3 DNA reads TGCAGCTCTACCCGGACAGGGACTCTGGGGGATACGCAGTATTTT. Translating gives CSSTRTGTLGDTQYF.

The chain links TRBV7-9 to TRBJ2-7; 10 nucleotides agree with TRBD2. Germline lookup yields CDR1 SEHNR and CDR2 FQNEAQ (reference sequence). The CDR3 runs to 14 residues. With 5 bases clipped from V and 7 bases from J, the junction kept 8 bases outside the gene matches. The CDR3 nucleotides read TGTGCCAGCAGCCCGTCTAGCGGGAGATTAGAGCAGTACTTC. This gives the protein CASSPSSGRLEQYF.

The CDR3 bases are TGTGCCAGCAGACCAACCCAGGGGCGCTGGAACGAGCAGTACTTC. Its protein product is CASRPTQGRWNEQYF. V gene TRBV11-2 combines with J gene TRBJ2-7; perhaps TRBD1 as D (6 bases). This CDR3 has 15 residues. Germline V gene lookup returns CDR1 SGHAT and CDR2 FQNNGV. The V gene lost 6 bases and the J gene lost 5 bases, with 20 bases spanning the gap.

This clonotype was seen at least ten times. A read error may produce the germline difference seen at one junction end. V gene TRBV7-7 combines with J gene TRBJ2-5, with TRBD2 matching over 11 bases. The CDR3 is 16 amino acids. Germline CDR1 reads SSHAT; CDR2 reads FNYEAQ (reference sequence). Written as DNA, the CDR3 is TGTGCTAGCAGCCCAACAGGGTCTAGCGGGGGGGAGACCCAGTACTTC. Its protein is CASSPTGSSGGETQYF. Variable domain in full (rest from reference TRBV7-7 and TRBJ2-5): GAGVSQSPRYKVTKRGQDVTLRCDPISSHATLYWYQQALGQGPEFLTYFNYEAQPDKSGLPSDRFSAERPEGSISTLTIQRTEQRDSAMYRCASSPTGSSGGETQYFGPGTRLLVL.

The chain links TRBV6-5 to TRBJ2-7, with a possible D match to TRBD1 (6 bases). Germline assignment: CDR1 MNHEY and CDR2 SVGAGI. The CDR3 covers 13 residues. Trimming stripped 6 bases from V and 8 bases from J, with 17 bases between. The CDR3 loop is CASRAGQSLKQYF. CDR3 nucleotides: TGTGCCAGCAGGGCAGGACAGTCCCTTAAGCAGTACTTC.